The clone carrying this TCR beta chain came up once. The antigen remains unidentified. CDR3 length: 16 residues. V lost 3 bases, J lost 0 bases, and 15 bases lay in between. Germline CDR1 MGHRA, CDR2 YSYEKL. This entry belongs to a study of T cell responses to AZD1222 COVID-19 vaccine. General study findings and limits: Sampled repertoires all dated from after the peak T cell response. Of the AZD1222 recipients, only six or seven were seropositive at baseline. Most donors were white British and more were female, and clonal diversity was possibly underestimated. Unmutated variant regions are reportedly the target of nearly half of TCRs that are spike-specific.

The data were produced by immunoSEQ multiplex PCR, yet TCRdb's version contains in-frame clones alone and is incomplete. The sample consists of approximately 140,000 clones, roughly 90% of them appearing once. This TCR derives from an adult who received the AZD1222 COVID-19 vaccine. Specimen: peripheral blood, collected 28 days after the second AZD1222 dose. This sequence joins TRBV4-1 and TRBJ2-7; a weak D match, TRBD1 (6 bases). This CDR3 reads CASSQARQVSSYEQYF. The CDR3 DNA reads TGCGCCAGCAGCCAGGCCCGACAGGTTTCCTCCTACGAGCAGTACTTC.